This T cell receptor (beta chain) comes out of a study of blood T cell repertoires in COVID-19 (dated by TCRdb to 2018 to 2021). Study-level background: Samples from collaborators originated in the United States, Italy and Spain and spanned both the acute and convalescent phases of COVID-19. The material from the prospective study consisted of cDNA or gDNA derived from T cells, B-cell-depleted T cells, or PBMCs. Subjects who had been exposed to COVID-19, were actively infected with it, or had recovered from it provided the deeply sampled blood TCRbeta repertoires that made up the dataset. The repertoires were released in a freely available public database meant as a resource for research on the immune response to SARS-CoV-2. Samples came from the ongoing ImmuneRACE study (first 160 participants) plus 1,254 subjects from 6 global collaborators. Nearly every sample came with metadata listing a de-identified subject ID, COVID-19 status, age in years and sex. Where available, HLA class I and class II types were taken from metadata supplied by the sample provider and were not determined by assay-based typing. The paper as a whole reports these results and caveats: The quantity of clinical and demographic metadata differed by source and by participant and was supplied without curation.

CDR1 ENHRY and CDR2 SYGVKD are derived from the germline V gene. From the cysteine up to the phenylalanine, the CDR3 has a length of 14 residues. Kept here is only the CDR3 DNA, which spans 42 bases and is read in frame from base 1. The germline V end is reduced by 7 bases and the J end by 0 bases; junction bases left unmatched: 4. Note on this clone: Its antigen has not been determined. The input lacks base qualities; no much larger clone sits a single base away.

Each collaborating institution followed its own protocols to collect whole blood in K2EDTA tubes. For TCRbeta analysis, collaborator samples were shipped as frozen whole blood, as isolated PBMCs, or as DNA extracted from either sample type. The immunoSEQ Assay, a bias-controlled multiplex PCR, was used to amplify TCRbeta CDR3 regions from genomic DNA. Per the authors' processing: The number of nucleated cells in each sample was estimated from the amplification of reference gene primers within the assay. To quantify the absolute abundance of each unique TCRbeta CDR3 rearrangement, sequence reads were collapsed and filtered. For each sample, productive Simpson clonality was calculated as the square root of Simpson's diversity index across productive rearrangements. TCRdb obtained this table from immuneACCESS and retained in-frame rearrangements with V and J assigned. These tables miss some clones; where compared with another copy, unresolved V genes account for less than half of the shortfall, and the remainder is unexplained. D and trimming were read from the DNA, whereas the V and J calls and clone size are those reported in that table. The sample table lists just under 65,000 clones, around 88% of them with a count of one. The ten most abundant clones make up around 6.6% of the sample.

Rearrangement joined TRBV10-3 to TRBJ1-1, with 8 bases in between that match TRBD1. This receptor was obtained from a human donor in a cohort sampled during active COVID-19. Sequencing was done on a sample of peripheral blood. In nucleotides, the sequence is TGTGCCATCACAGACAGGGGACTGAACACTGAAGCTTTCTTT. It is translated as CAITDRGLNTEAFF.